This T cell receptor beta chain emerged from a study of OX40 agonist ivuxolimab in advanced cancers. Across the whole study: Patients took ivuxolimab, an agonistic anti-OX40 (CD134) antibody. Study-level points and caveats: More expanded clones were found, on average, in CD8+ than in CD4+ T cells. Expanded peripheral T cells had an undetermined antigen specificity.

For this clone: Its antigen is currently unknown.

Clones were sequenced by immunoSEQ multiplex PCR, and TCRdb holds only the in-frame ones, with some missing. The sample has nearly 80,000 clones, roughly 80% seen once. The sequencing used CD4+ or CD8+ T cells sorted from blood, collected in a trial of the OX40 agonist ivuxolimab. The TCR originated in an adult with an advanced solid tumor such as melanoma, head and neck, liver or kidney cancer.

The CDR3 reads CARKEDRDGNTIYF. CDR3 sequence (DNA): TGTGCCAGGAAGGAGGACAGGGATGGAAACACCATATATTTT. The chain has TRBV5-3 and TRBJ1-3, with 8 bases matching TRBD1. TRBV5-3 is an ORF, and what it does is uncertain. Trimming removed 8 bases from V and 3 bases from J; junction bases left unmatched: 7. This CDR3 comprises 14 residues.